This record looks at one TCR beta chain sequence and its context. No antigen is known for it. A single heparinised blood sample, averaging approximately 100 mL, was obtained per donor. The study reverse transcribed the entire isolated RNA, so it sequenced expressed TCRB transcripts. Produced via immunoSEQ multiplex PCR; TCRdb's table is partial and in-frame only. The data hold over 150,000 clones, with 8% to 9.5% observed a single time. These data belong to a study of beta chain features in type 1 diabetes. Study results and limitations: For Type 1 diabetes patients, all four CD4+ subsets carried TCRB CDR3s that were moderately but significantly shorter.

Looked up from germline, CDR1 is SGHTA and CDR2 is FQGTGA. V lost 2 bases and J 6 bases, leaving 13 bases between the germline ends. This CDR3 region has 14 residues. The sequencing input was central memory CD4+ T cells from blood. This receptor was obtained from a woman aged 18-29 years with type 1 diabetes. This sequence joins TRBV7-3 and TRBJ1-2; D may be TRBD1 (5 bases). CDR3 DNA: TGTGCCAGCAGCTTAGCCCAAGGCAGGGATGGCTACACCTTC. As protein: CASSLAQGRDGYTF.